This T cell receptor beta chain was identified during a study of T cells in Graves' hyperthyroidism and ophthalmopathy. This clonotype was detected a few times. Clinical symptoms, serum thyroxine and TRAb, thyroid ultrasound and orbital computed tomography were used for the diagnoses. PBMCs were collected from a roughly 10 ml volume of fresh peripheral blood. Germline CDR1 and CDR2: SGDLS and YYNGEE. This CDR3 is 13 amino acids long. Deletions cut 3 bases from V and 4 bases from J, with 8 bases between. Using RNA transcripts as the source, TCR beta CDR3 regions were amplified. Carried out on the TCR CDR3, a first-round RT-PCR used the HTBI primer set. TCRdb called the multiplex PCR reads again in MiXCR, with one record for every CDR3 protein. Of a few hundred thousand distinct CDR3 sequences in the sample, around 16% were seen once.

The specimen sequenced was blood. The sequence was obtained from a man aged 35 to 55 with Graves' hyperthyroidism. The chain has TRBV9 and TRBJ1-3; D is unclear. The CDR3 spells CASSAQDGNTIYF. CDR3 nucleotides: TGTGCCAGCAGCGCGCAGGACGGAAACACCATATATTTT.